Presented here are 15 T cell receptor beta chains from one specimen sequenced in a study of T-cell memory formation after mild COVID-19. Via MiXCR, TCRdb re-called the 5' RACE reads, giving one row per CDR3 protein. The table lists some 48,000 distinct CDR3 sequences, roughly a quarter of them singletons. The sequenced sample was PBMCs or a T cell subset sorted from them (not recorded which). These receptors were obtained from a man between 18 and 29 years old who had mild COVID-19 (a few samples of this study predate the infection). Cell type and time point are not known.

The rearrangement links TRBV27 to TRBJ2-3, with D possibly being TRBD1 (6 bases). CDR1 and CDR2 from the germline V gene are MNHEY and SMNVEV (reference sequence). Between the trimmed V and J ends, which lost 8 bases and 2 bases, there was a span of 14 bases. The CDR3 consists of 14 residues. The CDR3 reads CASRQGLDTDTQYF. Written as DNA, the CDR3 is TGTGCCAGCCGCCAGGGGCTAGACACAGATACGCAGTATTTT.

The V and J genes are TRBV12-5 and TRBJ2-3, with D uncertain. Per germline, CDR1 LGHNT and CDR2 FRNRAP. This CDR3 has 16 amino acids. V lost 0 bases, J lost 4 bases, and 14 bases lay in between. The CDR3: CASGLVRIPTPDTQYF. In DNA form, the CDR3 reads TGTGCTAGTGGTTTGGTACGTATACCGACCCCAGATACGCAGTATTTT.

The table lists this clonotype with a few counts. The rearrangement links TRBV27 to TRBJ2-7, with D perhaps assigned TRBD1 or TRBD2 (5 bases each). CDR1 MNHEY and CDR2 SMNVEV come from the germline V gene (reference sequence). This CDR3 comprises 14 residues. V was shortened by 0 bases and J by 2 bases, with 8 bases between the two germline ends. This CDR3 is CASSLSGATYEQYF. DNA for the CDR3: TGTGCCAGCAGTTTATCCGGGGCGACCTACGAGCAGTACTTC.

This clonotype was counted only a few times. In nucleotides, the CDR3 is TGTGCCAGCAGTGAAGTGGGGGGACAGGGAGAAGAGACCCAGTACTTC. Its translation is CASSEVGGQGEETQYF. The rearrangement uses TRBV6-1 and TRBJ2-5; 9 nucleotides match TRBD1. The J segment lost 3 bases and the V segment lost 1 base, leaving 6 bases of the junction unmatched. The CDR3 sequence is 16 residues long. The germline V gene has CDR1 MNHNS and CDR2 SASEGT.

This chain uses TRBV23-1 with TRBJ2-3, with TRBD1 matching 7 bases. TRBV23-1 qualifies as an ORF whose function is uncertain. CDR3 length: 16 residues. With 6 bases clipped from V and 1 base from J, the junction kept 10 bases outside the gene matches. CDR3 DNA: TGCGCCAGCAGCCGAAGAGACAGGGACGGCACAGATACGCAGTATTTT. Translation: CASSRRDRDGTDTQYF.

V usage is TRBV7-3 and J usage is TRBJ1-6; maybe TRBD1 (5 bases). Germline CDR1 is SGHTA and CDR2 is FQGTGA. The CDR3 spans 13 residues. V was trimmed by 0 bases and J by 9 bases, leaving 6 bases between them. The CDR3 loop is CASSLTGGSPLHF. The CDR3 coding sequence is TGTGCCAGCAGCTTAACTGGGGGTTCACCCCTCCACTTT.

This clonotype came up a few times. This CDR3 is CASSLDRDGVNGELFF. Here the CDR3 DNA reads TGCGCCAGCAGCTTGGACAGGGATGGGGTCAACGGGGAGCTGTTTTTT. This chain uses TRBV5-1 with TRBJ2-2, with D maybe TRBD1 (6 bases). The CDR3 extends over 16 amino acids. CDR1 and CDR2 from the germline V gene are SGHRS and YFSETQ. V lost 0 bases, J lost 7 bases, and 16 bases lay in between.

The rearrangement links TRBV19 to TRBJ2-3; 7 positions match TRBD1. CDR1 and CDR2 (germline): LNHDA, SQIVND (reference sequence). V trimming: 3 bases; J trimming: 4 bases; junction bases outside the gene matches: 7. CDR3 length: 15 amino acids. Written as DNA, the CDR3 is TGTGCCAGTAGTATGGACAGGATTTCCCCAGATACGCAGTATTTT. Amino acid sequence: CASSMDRISPDTQYF.

Many counts were recorded for this clonotype. The chain couples TRBV6-5 to TRBJ1-5, with D perhaps matching TRBD1 (5 bases). The CDR3 loop spans 17 amino acids. CDR1 and CDR2 (germline): MNHEY, SVGAGI. The V gene lost 2 bases and the J gene lost 0 bases, with 14 bases spanning the gap. The CDR3 spells CASSYRVGGYSNQPQHF. CDR3 in DNA: TGTGCCAGCAGTTACCGAGTGGGGGGATATAGCAATCAGCCCCAGCATTTT.

This clonotype was seen more than once but under ten times. V usage is TRBV6-5 and J usage is TRBJ1-1; TRBD1 matches at 7 bases. Germline CDR1 reads MNHEY; CDR2 reads SVGAGI. J gave up 3 bases and V 6 bases, and 4 bases lay outside the gene matches. CDR3 size: 13 residues. The CDR3 sequence: CASRVTGYTEAFF. DNA for the CDR3: TGTGCCAGCAGGGTGACAGGGTACACTGAAGCTTTCTTT.

The chain recombines TRBV29-1 with TRBJ2-1, with unresolved D. The CDR3 loop spans 11 amino acids. V was clipped by 6 bases and J by 8 bases, with 11 bases between them. The germline V gene has CDR1 SQVTM and CDR2 ANQGSEA. CDR3 region: CSVPPVDEQFF. The CDR3 coding sequence is TGCAGCGTCCCCCCGGTTGATGAGCAGTTCTTC.

The CDR3 DNA is TGCGCCAGCGCCCGGGGGTTCGGATACGAGCAGTACGTC. Its protein is CASARGFGYEQYV. The chain has TRBV4-1 and TRBJ2-7, with a possible D match to TRBD2 (6 bases). Per the germline V gene, CDR1 is MGHRA and CDR2 is YSYEKL. The CDR3 loop spans 13 amino acids. V lost 8 bases, J lost 4 bases, and 15 bases lay in between.

This clonotype was counted a few times. The rearrangement joins TRBV2 to TRBJ2-2; D remains ambiguous. The CDR3 has 14 residues. Germline CDR1 is SNHLY and CDR2 is FYNNEI. V was cut by 3 bases and J by 4 bases, with 9 bases left in between. This chain's CDR3 is CASSDIAGTGELFF. Here the CDR3 DNA reads TGTGCCAGCAGTGACATCGCCGGCACCGGGGAGCTGTTTTTT. Together with reference TRBV2 and TRBJ2-2, the CDR3 gives the full variable domain: EPEVTQTPSHQVTQMGQEVILRCVPISNHLYFYWYRQILGQKVEFLVSFYNNEISEKSEIFDDQFSVERPDGSNFTLKIRSTKLEDSAMYFCASSDIAGTGELFFGEGSRLTVL.

V and J are TRBV5-5 and TRBJ2-7; 9 bases align to TRBD2. Per germline, CDR1 SGHKS and CDR2 YYEKEE (reference sequence). CDR3 length: 15 amino acids. J gave up 7 bases and V 0 bases, and 8 bases lay outside the gene matches. The CDR3 region has the DNA TGTGCCAGCAGCTTGGAGGGGACTAGCCCTTGGGAGCAGTACTTC. This sequence encodes CASSLEGTSPWEQYF.

The chain carries TRBV7-9 and TRBJ2-6; D call uncertain. The CDR3 runs 13 residues. V was clipped by 7 bases and J by 4 bases, with 8 bases between them. Germline-derived CDR1 and CDR2 are SEHNR and FQNEAQ (reference sequence). The CDR3 loop reads CASTATGANVLTF. The CDR3 DNA sequence: TGTGCCAGCACCGCTACAGGGGCCAACGTCCTGACTTTC.